This T cell receptor beta chain was profiled in a study of blood T cell repertoires in COVID-19 (dated by TCRdb to 2020 to 2022). At the level of the whole study: Collaborator samples came from the United States, Italy and Spain and covered acute and convalescent phases of COVID-19. The material from the prospective study consisted of cDNA or gDNA derived from T cells, B-cell-depleted T cells, or PBMCs. Subjects who had been exposed to COVID-19, were actively infected with it, or had recovered from it provided the deeply sampled blood TCRbeta repertoires that made up the dataset. A freely available public database, intended as a resource for researchers studying the immune response to SARS-CoV-2, is where the repertoires were released. Samples came from the ongoing ImmuneRACE study (first 160 participants) plus 1,254 subjects from 6 global collaborators. A de-identified subject ID, COVID-19 status, age in years and sex were almost always included in the sample metadata. Where available, HLA class I and class II types were taken from metadata supplied by the sample provider and were not determined by assay-based typing.

The CDR3 starts with the cysteine, ends with the phenylalanine, and has 17 residues. CDR3 DNA only is kept here, 51 bases in frame from base 1. Relative to germline, V is missing 5 bases and J is missing 3 bases, with 7 bases of the junction outside any gene match. The CDR1 and CDR2 encoded by the germline V gene are SGHAT and FQNNGV. TCRbeta CDR3 regions were amplified from genomic DNA by means of the immunoSEQ Assay, a bias-controlled multiplex PCR. Regarding the original processing steps: Nucleated cell counts per sample were estimated from amplification of reference gene primers within the assay. Sequence reads were collapsed and filtered to measure the absolute abundance of every unique TCRbeta CDR3 rearrangement. For each sample, productive Simpson clonality was calculated as the square root of Simpson's diversity index across productive rearrangements. Sourced from immuneACCESS, this table was stored by TCRdb with only in-frame sequences that have V and J called. A share of the clones is absent; for the studies checked, an unresolved V gene accounts for under half, and the remainder has no known explanation. For V, J and clone size, that table is used; D and trimming come from the DNA. For this sample the table gives roughly 100,000 clones, of which approximately 89% were detected only once. The ten largest clones capture 17% of the sample.

General study outcomes and caveats: The quantity of clinical and demographic metadata differed by source and by participant and was supplied without curation.

Regarding this clone: Its target antigen remains unknown. No much larger clone is present one base from it, and per-base qualities are unavailable.

The collaborating institutions used their own protocols to collect whole blood in K2EDTA tubes. For TCRbeta analysis, collaborator samples were shipped as frozen whole blood, as isolated PBMCs, or as DNA extracted from either sample type. The chain was built from TRBV11-2 and TRBJ2-3; 14 middle bases align to TRBD2. The clonotype comes from a woman over 75 in a cohort sampled during active COVID-19. The sequencing input was peripheral blood. The nucleotides read TGTGCCAGCAGCCAGAGACTAGCGGGGGGGACAACAGATACGCAGTATTTT. This sequence encodes CASSQRLAGGTTDTQYF.